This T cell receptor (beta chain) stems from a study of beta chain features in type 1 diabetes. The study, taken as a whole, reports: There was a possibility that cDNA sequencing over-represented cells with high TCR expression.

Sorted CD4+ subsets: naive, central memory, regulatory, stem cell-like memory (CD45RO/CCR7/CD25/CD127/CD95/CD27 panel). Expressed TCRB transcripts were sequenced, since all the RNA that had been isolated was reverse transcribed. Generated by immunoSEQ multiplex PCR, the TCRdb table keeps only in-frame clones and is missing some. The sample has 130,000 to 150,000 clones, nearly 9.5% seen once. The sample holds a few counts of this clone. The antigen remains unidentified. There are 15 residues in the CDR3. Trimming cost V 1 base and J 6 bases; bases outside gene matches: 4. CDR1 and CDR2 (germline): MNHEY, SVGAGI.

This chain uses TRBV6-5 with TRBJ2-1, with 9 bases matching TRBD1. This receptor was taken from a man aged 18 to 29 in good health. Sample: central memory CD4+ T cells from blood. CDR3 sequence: CASSYYKTGGNEQFF. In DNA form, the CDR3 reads TGTGCCAGCAGTTACTATAAGACAGGGGGCAATGAGCAGTTCTTC.